This T cell receptor (beta chain) was documented in a study of T cell repertoires in cytomegalovirus infection. TCRdb fed the reads into MiXCR, producing one record per CDR3 protein. The sample has around 570,000 distinct CDR3 sequences, 40% seen once. The CDR3 runs to 13 residues. Per the germline V gene, CDR1 is WSHSY and CDR2 is SAAADI. Trimming removed 6 bases at V and 4 bases at J, with 12 bases between. In this sample, this clonotype turned up a few times. Antigen: not known. The chain couples TRBV10-2 to TRBJ1-1, with D unresolved. The sequence was collected from a human donor in good health (CMV status not recorded). Some clones in this sample may be carry-over from other donors' samples. The sequences come from cultured PBMCs, collected from culture after CMV antigen stimulation. This chain's CDR3 is CASRADWSTEAFF. The CDR3 region has the DNA TGCGCCAGCAGGGCTGATTGGTCCACTGAAGCTTTCTTT.